The present T cell receptor beta chain was sequenced within a study of shared clonotypes between healthy human individuals. Deep-level running was used for the assay. Across several immunoSEQ plates, the genomic DNA of each subset was split evenly. The protocol was immunoSEQ multiplex PCR, while the TCRdb copy is restricted to in-frame clones and leaves out a portion. The repertoire holds around 95,000 clones, with approximately 51% as singletons. CDR1 and CDR2 (germline): MNHEY, SMNVEV (reference sequence). The CDR3 has 18 residues. With 6 bases clipped from V and 2 bases from J, the junction kept 8 bases outside the gene matches.

The V gene is TRBV27, the J gene TRBJ2-3, with 16 nucleotides matching TRBD2. The sample taken for sequencing was PBMCs. This sequence was found in a woman aged 40 to 50 in good health. Some clones in this sample may be carry-over from other donors' samples. The CDR3 DNA reads TGTGCCAGCAGGGGGACTAGCGGGAGGGCCCCGGACACAGATACGCAGTATTTT. This translates into CASRGTSGRAPDTDTQYF.